This T cell receptor beta chain is from a study of radiotherapy plus CTLA-4 blockade in lung cancer. Only in-frame clones appear in the TCRdb table, and some are missing; sequencing was by immunoSEQ multiplex PCR. The table has 56,000 or so clones, roughly four fifths seen once; the top ten hold 16%. Germline V gene data show CDR1 as SGHVS and CDR2 as FQNEAQ. With 1 base clipped from V and 2 bases from J, the junction kept 9 bases outside the gene matches. This CDR3 has 18 amino acids. The TCR was taken from a human donor with non-small cell lung cancer who had a complete response to radiotherapy plus ipilimumab. The V gene is TRBV7-8, the J gene TRBJ2-5; 11 bases line up with TRBD2. The sequences come from peripheral blood, collected from a patient treated with radiotherapy plus ipilimumab. The CDR3 spells CASSLVTSGALGQETQYF. DNA of the CDR3: TGTGCCAGCAGCTTAGTGACTAGCGGGGCCCTGGGGCAAGAGACCCAGTACTTC.